This entry is about one TCR beta chain. Its antigen is as yet unknown. Looked up from germline, CDR1 is SGHTA and CDR2 is FQGTGA. Trimming left V 2 bases short and J 4 bases short, with 12 bases between. This CDR3 region has 15 residues. The source of the sample is a study of memory CD4+ T cells and cytomegalovirus serostatus. Study-level background: This sample comes from healthy Belgian adults, under 10 CMV seropositive, about 23 seronegative. Points from the study as a whole: The CMV-associated TCR signature appears largely within the CD4+ memory repertoire.

The sort gate was single viable CD3+CD4+CD8-CD45RO+ cells for memory CD4+ T cells. Assay: immunoSEQ multiplex PCR; the TCRdb copy retains only in-frame clones and omits some. In the table there are under 70,000 clones, about 81% of which are singletons. Sequencing input: memory CD4+ T cells from blood. This sequence was found in an adult in good health and CMV-seronegative. This chain links TRBV7-3 with TRBJ2-1; D unresolved. CDR3 loop: CASSLGLTLYNEQFF. The CDR3 nucleotides are TGTGCCAGCAGCTTAGGTTTGACCCTATACAATGAGCAGTTCTTC. Supplemented by reference TRBV7-3 and TRBJ2-1, the full variable domain reads GAGVSQTPSNKVTEKGKYVELRCDPISGHTALYWYRQSLGQGPEFLIYFQGTGAADDSGLPNDRFFAVRPEGSVSTLKIQRTERGDSAVYLCASSLGLTLYNEQFFGPGTRLTVL.